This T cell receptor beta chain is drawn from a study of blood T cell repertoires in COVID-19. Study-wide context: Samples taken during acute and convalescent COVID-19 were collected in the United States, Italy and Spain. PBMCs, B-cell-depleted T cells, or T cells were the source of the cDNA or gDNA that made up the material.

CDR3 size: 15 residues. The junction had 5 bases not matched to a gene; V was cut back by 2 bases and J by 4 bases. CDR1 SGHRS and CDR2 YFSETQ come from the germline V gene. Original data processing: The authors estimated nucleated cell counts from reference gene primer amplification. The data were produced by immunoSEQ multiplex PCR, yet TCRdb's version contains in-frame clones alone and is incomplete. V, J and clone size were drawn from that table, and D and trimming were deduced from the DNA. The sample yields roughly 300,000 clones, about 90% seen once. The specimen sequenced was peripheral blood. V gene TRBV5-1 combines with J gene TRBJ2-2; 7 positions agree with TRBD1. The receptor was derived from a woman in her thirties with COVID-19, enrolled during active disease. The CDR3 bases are TGCGCCAGCAGCTTTAACAGGGGTAGCACCGGGGAGCTGTTTTTT. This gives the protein CASSFNRGSTGELFF.